Each of the 29 T cell receptor beta chains below was sequenced from the same sample in a study of T cells in Graves' hyperthyroidism and ophthalmopathy. Template material for amplifying TCR beta CDR3 regions consisted of RNA transcripts. The HTBI primer set was used in a first-round RT-PCR of the TCR CDR3. TCRdb re-called the multiplex PCR reads with MiXCR, one entry per CDR3 protein. The profile shows just over 550,000 distinct CDR3 sequences, 40% to 55% of them singletons. Input material: peripheral blood or thyroid tissue (not recorded which). These receptors were taken from a woman aged 18 to 35 with Graves' hyperthyroidism.

A few counts support this clonotype. The chain couples TRBV20-1 to TRBJ1-1; D call uncertain. Germline assignment: CDR1 DFQATT and CDR2 SNEGSKA (reference sequence). The CDR3 consists of 12 residues. The V and J ends lost 6 bases and 0 bases respectively, with 8 bases between them. CDR3 in DNA: TGCAGTGCCCCTACTATGAACACTGAAGCTTTCTTT. It is translated as CSAPTMNTEAFF.

With regard to this clonotype: The junction departs from germline at one end; a sequencing error may be responsible. The V call is TRBV7-9, the J call TRBJ1-1; D might be TRBD1 (6 bases). In germline, CDR1 is SEHNR, CDR2 FQNEAQ (reference sequence). This CDR3 contains 15 residues. The CDR3 DNA reads as TGTGCCAACAGCTTTTACAGGGACGGGGACACTGAAGCTTTCTTT. This translates into CANSFYRDGDTEAFF.

This clonotype appeared a few times. V usage is TRBV12-3 or TRBV12-4 and J usage is TRBJ1-5; unclear D gene. The CDR3 has 12 amino acids. V gave up 6 bases and J gave up 10 bases, with 13 bases separating them. CDR3 bases: TGTGCCAGCAGCCCAACCTGGGAACCCCAGCATTTT. Residues: CASSPTWEPQHF.

This clonotype was counted only a few times. The rearrangement uses TRBV5-1 and TRBJ1-1; 7 bases line up with TRBD1. The germline V gene has CDR1 SGHRS and CDR2 YFSETQ. V was clipped by 3 bases and J by 0 bases; unmatched bases: 11. The CDR3 extends over 17 amino acids. The CDR3 loop reads CASSWHYKGQMNTEAFF. The DNA for the CDR3 is TGCGCCAGCAGCTGGCACTATAAGGGACAGATGAACACTGAAGCTTTCTTT.

This clonotype has a count of ten or more. The V gene is TRBV2, the J gene TRBJ1-5; no firm D call. With 6 bases removed from V and 2 bases from J, the gap between germline ends came to 14 bases. This CDR3 has 15 amino acids. Germline CDR1 and CDR2: SNHLY and FYNNEI. The CDR3 is CASREDSLGNQPQHF. DNA for the CDR3: TGTGCCAGCAGGGAGGATTCGTTGGGCAATCAGCCCCAGCATTTT.

The chain links TRBV20-1 to TRBJ2-5; perhaps TRBD2 as D (5 bases). This CDR3 is 12 amino acids long. Germline-derived CDR1 and CDR2 are DFQATT and SNEGSKA (reference sequence). V was clipped by 6 bases and J by 4 bases, with 12 bases between them. CDR3 amino acids: CSATGFRETQYF. The CDR3 nucleotides read TGCAGTGCCACGGGGTTCCGAGAGACCCAGTACTTC.

This clonotype has at least ten counts. The V gene is TRBV7-9, the J gene TRBJ2-5, with D maybe TRBD1 (6 bases). Trimming left V 11 bases short and J 2 bases short, with 12 bases between. The germline V gene encodes CDR1 SEHNR and CDR2 FQNEAQ (reference sequence). The CDR3 has 12 residues. DNA for the CDR3: TGTGCCTCACTCCAGGGGCAAGAGACCCAGTACTTC. Amino acid sequence: CASLQGQETQYF.

On this clonotype itself: This is likely a read error, given that the CDR3 carries no conserved phenylalanine or tryptophan at its end. No DNA is shown, since the ends of the CDR3 on it are uncertain; the CDR3 is the one TCRdb lists. The chain links TRBV5-4 to TRBJ2-6; the table's D gene call, TRBD1, was not cross checked with the DNA. Germline loops: CDR1 SGHNT, CDR2 YYREEE (reference sequence). Inclusive of both ends, the CDR3 amounts to 10 amino acids. CDR3 sequence: CASSPSAGTS.

CDR3 DNA: TGCAGTGCGGTAGACAGGGGCGGTCAGCCCCAGCATTTT. It specifies CSAVDRGGQPQHF. The chain employs TRBV20-1 and TRBJ1-5, with TRBD1 matching 8 bases. CDR3 size: 13 residues. The germline V gene encodes CDR1 DFQATT and CDR2 SNEGSKA (reference sequence). V was pared by 6 bases and J by 6 bases, with 7 bases of the junction left unmatched.

The chain uses TRBV29-1 and TRBJ2-3; TRBD2 matches at 12 bases. Germline loops: CDR1 SQVTM, CDR2 ANQGSEA. The CDR3 totals 14 residues. The trim removed 4 bases at V and 6 bases at J, leaving 5 bases unmatched. The CDR3 here is CSVGLAGVGDTQYF. CDR3 bases: TGCAGCGTTGGACTAGCGGGAGTTGGGGATACGCAGTATTTT.

The chain combines TRBV7-9 with TRBJ2-7; D possibly matches TRBD1 or TRBD2 (6 bases each). The V gene's germline CDR1 is SEHNR and CDR2 FQNEAQ (reference sequence). The CDR3 totals 13 residues. V was pared by 1 base and J by 6 bases, with 10 bases between. The CDR3 spells CASSLGSGAEQYF. CDR3 coding DNA: TGTGCCAGCAGCTTAGGGTCGGGGGCCGAGCAGTACTTC.

This clonotype was seen at least ten times. The chain joins TRBV20-1 to TRBJ1-2; D is uncertain. The CDR3 contains 13 residues. The germline V gene encodes CDR1 DFQATT and CDR2 SNEGSKA (reference sequence). V was cut by 6 bases and J by 3 bases, with 14 bases left in between. CDR3 sequence reads: CSAWTARDYGYTF. CDR3 DNA: TGCAGTGCCTGGACCGCAAGGGACTATGGCTACACCTTC.

The chain combines TRBV25-1 with TRBJ1-4; the match to TRBD1 covers 12 bases. V lost 1 base, J lost 5 bases, and 2 bases stayed unmatched. CDR3 length: 16 residues. CDR1 MGHDK and CDR2 SYGVNS come from the germline V gene. The CDR3 region has the DNA TGTGCCAGCAGTGAATGGGGGACAGGGGGCAATGAAAAACTGTTTTTT. It is translated as CASSEWGTGGNEKLFF.

This chain uses TRBV12-3 or TRBV12-4 with TRBJ2-7; 11 positions match TRBD1. The junction had 8 bases not matched to a gene; V was cut back by 5 bases and J by 5 bases. The CDR3 consists of 15 residues. Here the CDR3 DNA reads TGTGCCAGCAGTCCCTGGGACAGGGGGAGGGACGAGCAGTACTTC. Its translation is CASSPWDRGRDEQYF.

The chain combines TRBV7-8 with TRBJ2-7, with D perhaps being TRBD1 or TRBD2 (5 bases each). Germline CDR1 and CDR2: SGHVS and FQNEAQ. The CDR3 consists of 13 residues. The V gene lost 5 bases and the J gene lost 3 bases, with 11 bases spanning the gap. This CDR3 reads CASSRGTDYEQYF. The CDR3 DNA reads as TGTGCCAGCAGCCGAGGGACCGACTACGAGCAGTACTTC.

The chain joins TRBV20-1 to TRBJ2-7; TRBD2 agrees at 7 bases. V dropped 2 bases and J dropped 2; count of bases not matched to a gene: 6. The CDR3 runs 14 residues. The V gene's germline CDR1 is DFQATT and CDR2 SNEGSKA (reference sequence). The CDR3 loop is CSARWAGATYEQYF. CDR3 DNA sequence: TGCAGTGCTAGATGGGCGGGAGCCACCTACGAGCAGTACTTC.

CDR3 nucleotides: TGTGCCAGTGCTGGGACAGGGCGACCCTACGAGCAGTACTTC. As protein: CASAGTGRPYEQYF. The chain has TRBV19 and TRBJ2-7; 9 bases line up with TRBD1. The CDR3 sequence is 14 residues long. J gave up 2 bases and V 8 bases, and 7 bases lay outside the gene matches. Germline lookup yields CDR1 LNHDA and CDR2 SQIVND (reference sequence).

This clonotype has at least ten counts. The genes are TRBV29-1 and TRBJ1-1; D remains unclear. The V and J ends lost 3 bases and 3 bases respectively, with 11 bases between them. The CDR3 consists of 13 residues. Germline-derived CDR1 and CDR2 are SQVTM and ANQGSEA. CDR3 residues: CSVERRRDTEAFF. The DNA for the CDR3 is TGCAGCGTTGAGCGGAGGAGGGACACTGAAGCTTTCTTT.

This clonotype has a count of ten or more. V and J are TRBV12-3 or TRBV12-4 and TRBJ2-5; D unresolved. Trimming removed 6 bases at V and 4 bases at J, with 9 bases between. The CDR3 consists of 12 residues. Here the CDR3 reads CASSLSTETQYF. The CDR3 DNA sequence: TGTGCCAGCAGCCTTAGTACAGAGACCCAGTACTTC.

The chain joins TRBV20-1 to TRBJ1-3; D not certain. The CDR3 is made up of 15 amino acids. Germline assignment: CDR1 DFQATT and CDR2 SNEGSKA (reference sequence). Between the trimmed V and J ends, which lost 1 base and 2 bases, there was a span of 12 bases. The DNA for the CDR3 is TGCAGTGCTAGAGGGAGAGAAGGGACTGGAAACACCATATATTTT. This gives the protein CSARGREGTGNTIYF.

The CDR3 bases are TGTGCCAGCAGTGTACGACAGGGACCGAACACCTACGAGCAGTACTTC. Translated: CASSVRQGPNTYEQYF. V is TRBV2 and J is TRBJ2-7; 7 bases match TRBD1. CDR1 and CDR2 (germline): SNHLY, FYNNEI. V was clipped by 4 bases and J by 2 bases; unmatched bases: 11. This CDR3 has 16 residues.

The chain is built from TRBV10-3 and TRBJ2-5; TRBD1 is a possible D gene (5 bases). Deletions cut 0 bases from V and 5 bases from J, with 16 bases between. Per germline, CDR1 ENHRY and CDR2 SYGVKD. The CDR3 contains 16 residues. DNA of the CDR3: TGTGCCATCAGTGAGTCGTTGGTCCAGGGCGAGGAGACCCAGTACTTC. Translating it yields CAISESLVQGEETQYF.

This clonotype appeared a few times. The chain employs TRBV2 and TRBJ1-5; D is uncertain. The CDR3 runs to 12 residues. V was pared by 4 bases and J by 7 bases, with 8 bases between. Germline CDR1 reads SNHLY; CDR2 reads FYNNEI. As DNA, the CDR3 is TGTGCCAGCAGTGGGGTCCCGCAGCCCCAGCATTTT. The encoded protein is CASSGVPQPQHF.

This clonotype came up many times. One junction end disagrees with the germline gene, perhaps due to a read error. V and J are TRBV7-2 and TRBJ2-5; a weak D match, TRBD1 (6 bases). Germline CDR1 is SGHTA and CDR2 is FQGNSA. CDR3 length: 13 residues. For the CDR3, the DNA is TGTGCCAGCACCTTAGGAAGGGGGGAGACCCAGTACTTC. Amino acid sequence: CASTLGRGETQYF. The full variable domain, in which reference TRBV7-2 and TRBJ2-5 provide the parts outside the CDR3, is GAGVSQSPSNKVTEKGKDVELRCDPISGHTALYWYRQSLGQGLEFLIYFQGNSAPDKSGLPSDRFSAERTGGSVSTLTIQRTQQEDSAVYLCASTLGRGETQYFGPGTRLLVL.

This clonotype was detected only a few times. The chain employs TRBV6-6 and TRBJ1-1; D is unclear. The CDR3 extends over 11 amino acids. The germline CDR1 and CDR2 sequences are MNHNY and SVGAGI (reference sequence). V shed 2 bases and J shed 11 bases, with 9 bases lying between them. The CDR3 bases are TGTGCCAGCAGTTACCTGTCCAAGGCTTTCTTT. This encodes CASSYLSKAFF.

The chain links TRBV24-1 to TRBJ2-2; D is unresolved. The CDR3 sequence is 17 residues long. CDR1 is KGHDR and CDR2 is SFDVKD in the germline V gene. V gave up 2 bases and J gave up 0 bases, with 12 bases separating them. CDR3 loop: CATSDSPLQTNTGELFF. CDR3 sequence (DNA): TGTGCCACCAGTGATTCCCCGCTGCAGACGAACACCGGGGAGCTGTTTTTT.

The CDR3 here is CASSPPQGTKFPNYGYTF. The CDR3 coding sequence is TGTGCCAGCAGCCCTCCACAGGGGACTAAATTCCCGAACTATGGCTACACCTTC. The V call is TRBV6-5, the J call TRBJ1-2; 7 bases are a match to TRBD1. CDR3 length equals 18 residues. Germline CDR1 and CDR2: MNHEY and SVGAGI. V was clipped by 6 bases and J by 2 bases; unmatched bases: 18.

The chain has TRBV7-9 and TRBJ1-2; tentatively, D is TRBD1 (5 bases). CDR3 size: 12 residues. Deletions cut 5 bases from V and 13 bases from J, with 17 bases between. The germline CDR1 and CDR2 sequences are SEHNR and FQNEAQ (reference sequence). CDR3 sequence reads: CASSPGTGNSTF. The CDR3, as DNA: TGTGCCAGCAGCCCGGGAACAGGAAACTCCACCTTC.

The chain links TRBV12-3 or TRBV12-4 to TRBJ1-2; TRBD1 matches 7 bases. Trimming at V came to 6 bases and at J to 6 bases, leaving 13 bases not matched to a gene. CDR3 size: 15 residues. The CDR3 DNA reads as TGTGCCAGCAGCCTCACCCTGACAGGGAATAATGGCTACACCTTC. Protein: CASSLTLTGNNGYTF.